Listed below are T cell receptor beta chains from one sample, sequenced in a study of blood T cell repertoires in COVID-19. Sequencing was performed with immunoSEQ multiplex PCR; in TCRdb, only in-frame clones are kept and a portion is missing. The repertoire includes about 120,000 clones, roughly 80% of them detected once, and around an eighth sits in the top ten. Sample: peripheral blood. The source of these receptors is a human donor in a cohort sampled during active COVID-19. Each CDR3 is given with its conserved first and last residue. The D gene is left open where the match is weak. Clone size is not always given. Where it is, it says once, few, many or a class for expanded clones.

-	TRBV18	TRBJ2-3	-	TGTGCCAGCTCACCTAGCGTCACAGATACGCAGTATTTT	CASSPSVTDTQYF
TRBD1	TRBV27	TRBJ1-4	-	TGTGCCAGCAGTTTATCTGAGGGACAGGGTAATGAAAAACTGTTTTTT	CASSLSEGQGNEKLFF
-	TRBV19	TRBJ2-5	-	TGTGCCAGTAGTATGCTCTGGGGCCCAAAAGAGACCCAGTACTTC	CASSMLWGPKETQYF
-	TRBV19	TRBJ1-2	-	TGTGCCAGTAGTATAGATTTCCAGCTACTATGGTATGGCTACACCTTC	CASSIDFQLLWYGYTF
-	TRBV6-1	TRBJ2-1	-	TGTGCCAGCAGTGACAGAGAGGGCCTTTACAATGAGCAGTTCTTC	CASSDREGLYNEQFF
TRBD1	TRBV9	TRBJ2-1	-	TGTGCCAGCAGCACCGGACAGGGGGGGTACAATGAGCAGTTCTTC	CASSTGQGGYNEQFF
-	TRBV13	TRBJ2-7	-	TGTGCCAGCAGCTCCCTAAAGGGACTCCGGGGGGAGCAGTACTTC	CASSSLKGLRGEQYF
-	TRBV5-1	TRBJ1-6	-	TGCGCCAGCAGCCCGACAGAGAAATATAATTCACCCCTCCACTTT	CASSPTEKYNSPLHF
TRBD1	TRBV4-1	TRBJ2-1	-	TGCGCCAGCAGCCAAGACGAAACAGGGGGCTCCTACAATGAGCAGTTCTTC	CASSQDETGGSYNEQFF
TRBD2	TRBV20-1	TRBJ2-2	-	TGCAGTGCTAGTCCTAGCGGGGGGGTAACCGGGGAGCTGTTTTTT	CSASPSGGVTGELFF
TRBD1	TRBV5-4	TRBJ1-4	-	TGTGCCAGCCGAACCGACAGGGAGGCTAATGAAAAACTGTTTTTT	CASRTDREANEKLFF
TRBD2	TRBV7-2	TRBJ2-7	few	TGTGGGGACAAGCGGGGGGGCCCCTACGAGCAGTACTTC	CGDKRGGPYEQYF
-	TRBV7-9	TRBJ1-5	-	TGTGCCAGCAGCCGTGGGGAGGAGGGTCCCCAGCATTTT	CASSRGEEGPQHF
TRBD1	TRBV19	TRBJ2-3	-	TGTGCCAGTAGTATGAGAGGGGACAGGGGGCGAACTGACGCGCAGTATTTT	CASSMRGDRGRTDAQYF
TRBD1	TRBV5-4	TRBJ1-6	once	TGTGCCAGCAGCTTGGACCGGGACAGGGGTAGTTCACCCCTCCACTTT	CASSLDRDRGSSPLHF
TRBD1	TRBV19	TRBJ1-1	-	TGTGCCACAGGGGGCGCTGGGGACACTGAAGCTTTCTTT	CATGGAGDTEAFF
TRBD1	TRBV29-1	TRBJ2-3	-	TGCAGCGTCCCGACAGAGACAGGGGTACCAGATACGCAGTATTTT	CSVPTETGVPDTQYF
-	TRBV3-1/TRBV3-2	TRBJ2-3	-	TGTGCCAGCAGCCTCCCAGGGGGCACAGATACGCAGTATTTT	CASSLPGGTDTQYF
-	TRBV5-4	TRBJ1-6	-	TGTGCCAGCAGCTCGGGGGTTTCACCCCTCCACTTT	CASSSGVSPLHF
TRBD1	TRBV6-5	TRBJ2-5	-	TGTGCCAGCAAGTCAGGGGGAGAAGAGACCCAGTACTTC	CASKSGGEETQYF
-	TRBV3-1/TRBV3-2	TRBJ1-1	-	TGTGCCAGCAGCCTACGGGACAAGAACACTGAAGCTTTCTTT	CASSLRDKNTEAFF
TRBD2	TRBV7-8	TRBJ2-1	once	TGTGCCAGCAGTTCCCCCCTAGCGGGGGGGAACAATGAGCAGTTCTTC	CASSSPLAGGNNEQFF
TRBD2	TRBV11-3	TRBJ2-1	-	TGTGCCAGCAGCCCCGGGACTAGCGGGGGGTACAATGAGCAGTTCTTC	CASSPGTSGGYNEQFF
-	TRBV12-5	TRBJ2-3	-	TGTGCTAGTGGTTTTACTGTAGCTGCAGATACGCAGTATTTT	CASGFTVAADTQYF
TRBD2	TRBV20-1	TRBJ2-3	once	TGCAGTGCTAGTGTGGCGGGGGGGAGTACAGATACGCAGTATTTT	CSASVAGGSTDTQYF
-	TRBV20-1	TRBJ2-7	-	TGCAGTGCTGAGGATTACTACGAGCAGTACTTC	CSAEDYYEQYF
-	TRBV4-3	TRBJ1-5	-	TGCGCCAGCAGCCAAGACCTTTTTGGAGAACCTTATAGCAATCAGCCCCAGCATTTT	CASSQDLFGEPYSNQPQHF
-	TRBV5-4	TRBJ1-1	-	TGTGCCATCAATTTTGTCGGGAACACTGAAGCTTTCTTT	CAINFVGNTEAFF
TRBD2	TRBV6-5	TRBJ2-1	-	TGTGCCAGCAGTTATAAACTAGCGGGGGGCCCGAATGAGCAGTTCTTC	CASSYKLAGGPNEQFF
-	TRBV6-2/TRBV6-3	TRBJ2-7	-	TGTGCCAGCAGTTACCATTCAGGGATAATCCTCTACGAGCAGTACTTC	CASSYHSGIILYEQYF
-	TRBV13	TRBJ2-3	-	TGTGCCAGCAGCCCTCAGTCTTATACGCAGTATTTT	CASSPQSYTQYF
TRBD1	TRBV7-2	TRBJ1-2	-	TGTGCCAGCAGCTTAGGCAGGGGGAACTATGGCTACACCTTC	CASSLGRGNYGYTF
TRBD1	TRBV11-2	TRBJ2-7	few	TGTGCCAGCAGCCAACAGGGGGCGGCCTACGAGCAGTACTTC	CASSQQGAAYEQYF
TRBD2	TRBV29-1	TRBJ2-5	-	TGCAGCGCACAGACTAGCGGGGGGGCCAGCGAGACCCAGTACTTC	CSAQTSGGASETQYF
-	TRBV19	TRBJ1-4	-	TGTGCCAGTAGACCAACAGGGTGGGAAGTGGAAAAACTGTTTTTT	CASRPTGWEVEKLFF
TRBD1	TRBV10-3	TRBJ2-5	-	TGTGCCACCGGAGGGACAGGACAAGAGACCCAGTACTTC	CATGGTGQETQYF
-	TRBV28	TRBJ1-5	-	TGTGCCATGGGGAGGCGGACGGAACCTCGCAATCAGCCCCAGCATTTT	CAMGRRTEPRNQPQHF
TRBD1	TRBV11-2	TRBJ1-1	-	TGTGCCAGCAGCCGACAGGGGCGGGAGAACACTGAAGCTTTCTTT	CASSRQGRENTEAFF
TRBD1	TRBV15	TRBJ2-1	-	TGTGCCACCAGCAGAGATGGGACAGGGGGCAATGAGCAGTTCTTC	CATSRDGTGGNEQFF
-	TRBV3-1/TRBV3-2	TRBJ2-7	-	TGTGCCAGCAGCCACCTCGGTCAGGACGAGCAGTACTTC	CASSHLGQDEQYF
TRBD1	TRBV2	TRBJ2-3	-	TGTGCCAGCAGGGATCCGGGACAGGGATCAGATACGCAGTATTTT	CASRDPGQGSDTQYF
-	TRBV7-8	TRBJ2-7	-	TGTGCCAGCAGCTTATCCCCGGGGTACGTCCCATACGAGCAGTACTTC	CASSLSPGYVPYEQYF
-	TRBV6-6	TRBJ1-6	few	TGTGCCAGCAGTCATAGGGGGAATCCTTCACCCCTCCACTTT	CASSHRGNPSPLHF
-	TRBV3-1/TRBV3-2	TRBJ1-1	few	TGTGCCAGCAGCCACCTTGGGCTCCACACTGAAGCTTTCTTT	CASSHLGLHTEAFF